This is a list of T cell receptor beta chains from one sample in a study of blood T cells in healthy people across ages. One entry per CDR3 protein, called by TCRdb with MiXCR from the 5' RACE reads. The sample includes 550,000 to 600,000 distinct CDR3 sequences, around half of them seen just once. Input material: blood. The source of these receptors is a man of 80 years or more in good health. The conserved cysteine and the conserved F or W are not part of the CDR3 here.

v_gene	j_gene	CDR3aa
TRBV7-6	TRBJ2-1	ASSSPGLAGVRYNEQF
TRBV7-2	TRBJ2-7	ASSPQGLAGSPYEQY
TRBV29-1	TRBJ2-7	SVGTGDSYEQY
TRBV20-1	TRBJ2-2	SARWQSTGELF
TRBV20-1	TRBJ1-6	SGDSPLH
TRBV28	TRBJ1-2	ASSEPSLANGYT
TRBV13	-	ASGLGAGVGEQY
TRBV4-3	TRBJ1-4	ASSQDGAGGNEKLF
TRBV9	TRBJ1-5	ASSGGDTNQPQH
TRBV15	TRBJ1-5	ATSRDRNNQPQH
TRBV10-2	TRBJ2-3	ASSGGQGPDTQY
TRBV25-1	TRBJ2-1	ASSEYKGANEQF
TRBV7-9	TRBJ1-4	ASSSWGYEKLF
TRBV5-1	TRBJ2-1	ASSSEGTSGDNEQF
TRBV4-2	TRBJ2-2	ASSQQGTGGPGELF
TRBV7-8	TRBJ2-3	ASSLAEGQGQY
TRBV20-1	TRBJ2-1	SARGVSEQF
TRBV6-2/TRBV6-3	TRBJ2-3	ASSSPFGTSTDTQY
TRBV7-8	TRBJ2-5	ASSLAGGIQETQY
TRBV20-1	TRBJ1-2	SAPELSGQTGGYT
TRBV5-1	TRBJ2-3	ASTILAGGSTDTQY
TRBV20-1	TRBJ2-1	SASSWGLAAYNEQF
TRBV6-6	TRBJ1-5	ASSYGGINQPQH
TRBV20-1	TRBJ1-1	SALQGGDTEAF
TRBV3-1	TRBJ2-7	ASSQLGPYEQY
TRBV7-2	TRBJ1-1	ASSVVRGSEAF
TRBV6-5	TRBJ2-7	ATRVPLTWEQY
TRBV29-1	TRBJ2-5	SSEGAPGEPQY
TRBV20-1	TRBJ2-5	SANPLAGVGETQY
TRBV28	TRBJ2-7	ASSFAGMRSEQY
TRBV3-1	TRBJ2-5	ASSQDLSGETQY
TRBV5-1	TRBJ2-4	ASSLGGRKNIQY
TRBV28	TRBJ1-4	AHRQGNEKLF
TRBV29-1	TRBJ2-2	SVIRQGNTGELF
TRBV13	-	ASSELGEGPYEQY
TRBV4-3	TRBJ2-1	ASSARLAGLRSSYNEQF
TRBV28	TRBJ2-1	ASSQTSGSRNEQF